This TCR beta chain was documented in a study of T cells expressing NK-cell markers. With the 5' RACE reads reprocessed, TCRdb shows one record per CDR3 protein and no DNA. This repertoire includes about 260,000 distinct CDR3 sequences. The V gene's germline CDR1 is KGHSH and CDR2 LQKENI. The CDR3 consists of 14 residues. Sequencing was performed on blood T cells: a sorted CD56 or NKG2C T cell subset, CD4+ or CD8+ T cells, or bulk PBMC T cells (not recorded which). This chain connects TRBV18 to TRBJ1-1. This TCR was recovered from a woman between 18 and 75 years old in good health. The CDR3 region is CASSAAALNTEAFF. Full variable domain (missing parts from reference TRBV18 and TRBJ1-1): NAGVMQNPRHLVRRRGQEARLRCSPMKGHSHVYWYRQLPEEGLKFMVYLQKENIIDESGMPKERFSAEFPKEGPSILRIQQVVRGDSAAYFCASSAAALNTEAFFGQGTRLTVV.